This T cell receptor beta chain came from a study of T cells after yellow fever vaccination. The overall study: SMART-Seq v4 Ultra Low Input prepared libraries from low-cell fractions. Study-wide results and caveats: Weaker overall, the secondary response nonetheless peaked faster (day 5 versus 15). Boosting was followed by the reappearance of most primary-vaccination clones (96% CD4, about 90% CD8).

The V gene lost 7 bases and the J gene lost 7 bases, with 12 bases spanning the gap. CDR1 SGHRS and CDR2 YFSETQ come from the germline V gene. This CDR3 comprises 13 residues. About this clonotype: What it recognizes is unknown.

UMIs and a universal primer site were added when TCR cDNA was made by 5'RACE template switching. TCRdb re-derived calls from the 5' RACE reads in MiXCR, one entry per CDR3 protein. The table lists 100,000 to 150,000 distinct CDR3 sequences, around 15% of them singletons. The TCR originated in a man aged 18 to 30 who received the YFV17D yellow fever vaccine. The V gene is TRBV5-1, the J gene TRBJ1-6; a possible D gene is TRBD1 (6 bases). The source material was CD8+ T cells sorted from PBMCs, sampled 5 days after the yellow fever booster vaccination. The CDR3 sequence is CASRTGYNSPLHF. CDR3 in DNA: TGCGCCAGCCGAACAGGGTACAATTCACCCCTCCACTTT.